The 8 T cell receptor beta chains presented below share a single source sample, sequenced in a study of spatial heterogeneity in lung cancer. Time point noted: blood at routine non-recurrence follow-up after resection. One entry per CDR3 protein, called by TCRdb with MiXCR from the 5' RACE reads. This table holds 110,000 or so distinct CDR3 sequences, approximately 10% found once. Sequenced here: PBMCs, sampled at follow-up. The receptors were gathered from a female donor with early-stage non-small cell lung cancer.

This chain connects TRBV21-1 to TRBJ2-7; the table calls TRBD1, which could not be checked here. TRBV21-1 is deemed a pseudogene. The CDR3 runs to 12 residues. CDR3 sequence: CASSKGDHKEYF. As DNA, the CDR3 is TGTGCCAGCAGCAAAGGGGACCACAAGGAGTACTTC.

This chain joins TRBV2 and TRBJ2-7; 8 bases are a match to TRBD1. Germline assignment: CDR1 SNHLY and CDR2 FYNNEI. V was clipped by 7 bases and J by 3 bases; unmatched bases: 5. The CDR3 consists of 13 residues. As DNA, the CDR3 is TGTGCCAGCACCCGGGACAGGCGCTACGAGCAGTACTTC. This translates into CASTRDRRYEQYF.

This clonotype showed up just a few times. The rearrangement joins TRBV6-2 or TRBV6-3 to TRBJ2-7; a weak D match, TRBD1 (6 bases). The ends were cut back, 6 bases at V and 1 base at J, with 10 bases in the middle. The CDR3 totals 13 residues. Germline CDR1 is MNHEY and CDR2 is SVGEGT. In DNA form, the CDR3 reads TGTGCCAGCAGCAACAGGGTTTCCTACGAGCAGTACGTC. Protein sequence: CASSNRVSYEQYV.

This clonotype appeared many times. The chain joins TRBV15 to TRBJ2-5; D uncertain. Germline CDR1 LNHNV, CDR2 YYDKDF (reference sequence). V lost 0 bases and J lost 5, with 4 bases in between. This CDR3 comprises 12 residues. CDR3 nucleotides: TGTGCCACCAGCAGAGATCGGGAGACCCAGTACTTC. Translating gives CATSRDRETQYF.

CDR3 sequence reads: CASSPRAGGAGGELFF. The DNA of the CDR3 is TGTGCCAGCTCACCTCGGGCAGGGGGCGCAGGCGGGGAGCTGTTTTTT. The chain uses TRBV18 and TRBJ2-2, with 8 bases identical to TRBD1. Germline CDR1 and CDR2: KGHSH and LQKENI. The CDR3 spans 16 residues. V lost 3 bases and J lost 7; bases outside the gene matches: 10.

This clonotype has just a few counts. V and J are TRBV11-2 and TRBJ2-3; D not resolved. The CDR3 loop spans 15 amino acids. The V gene lost 6 bases and the J gene lost 4 bases, with 17 bases spanning the gap. Germline V gene data show CDR1 as SGHAT and CDR2 as FQNNGV. The DNA for the CDR3 is TGTGCCAGCAGAACTTGGGATCCTTCGGCAGATACGCAGTATTTT. Its protein is CASRTWDPSADTQYF.

This clonotype was counted at least ten times. CDR3 loop: CASSLVWTGSADTQYF. In DNA, the CDR3 is TGTGCCAGCAGCTTAGTTTGGACAGGGTCGGCAGATACGCAGTATTTT. The chain couples TRBV7-8 to TRBJ2-3, with TRBD1 matching 8 bases. CDR1 and CDR2 from the germline V gene are SGHVS and FQNEAQ. The CDR3 spans 16 residues. Losses at the gene ends were 1 base for V and 4 bases for J; bases not matched to a gene: 7.

This clonotype showed up many times. The CDR3 spells CAISESAASTDTQYF. The CDR3 nucleotides read TGTGCCATCAGTGAGTCGGCAGCTAGCACAGATACGCAGTATTTT. The chain combines TRBV10-3 with TRBJ2-3, with D unclear. Between the trimmed V and J ends, which lost 0 bases and 0 bases, there was a span of 7 bases. This CDR3 is built from 15 residues. In germline, CDR1 is ENHRY, CDR2 SYGVKD.